This TCR beta chain was identified in a study of blood T cell repertoires in COVID-19 (TCRdb year 2020). Regarding the research as a whole: Collaborator samples came from the United States, Italy and Spain and covered acute and convalescent phases of COVID-19. The prospective study material was composed of cDNA or gDNA derived from T cells, B-cell-depleted T cells, or PBMCs. Subjects who had been exposed to COVID-19, were actively infected with it, or had recovered from it provided the deeply sampled blood TCRbeta repertoires that made up the dataset. The repertoires were released in a freely available public database intended as a resource for research on the immune response to SARS-CoV-2. Samples came from the ongoing ImmuneRACE study (first 160 participants) plus 1,254 subjects from 6 global collaborators. Nearly every sample came with metadata listing a de-identified subject ID, COVID-19 status, age in years and sex. Where available, HLA class I and class II types were taken from metadata supplied by the sample provider and were not determined by assay-based typing. The investigation overall reported the following: Clinical and demographic metadata were provided uncurated, with the amount varying by source and participant.

In the prospective study, participants were roughly 18 to 100 years old, resided in about two dozen geographic areas of the United States, and were enrolled through a virtual design. To assign participants to cohorts, the prospective study relied on clinical history that participants themselves reported in a screening survey and a study questionnaire. Recovered participants in ImmuneRACE Cohort 3 were defined as having two consecutive negative NP/OP PCR tests, clearance from a healthcare professional, or resolution of symptoms. Each participant in the prospective study had whole blood, serum and a nasopharyngeal or oropharyngeal swab collected by mobile phlebotomists. Additional blood draws and questionnaires over an approximately 2-month period could optionally be provided by prospective study participants. Before DNA extraction, blood samples from the prospective study were shipped at room temperature or frozen.

Points on this clone: Its antigen is unknown. No much larger clone is present one base from it, and per-base qualities are unavailable.

TCRbeta CDR3 regions were amplified from genomic DNA using the immunoSEQ Assay, a bias-controlled multiplex PCR. As for how the authors treated the data: Nucleated cell counts per sample were estimated from amplification of reference gene primers within the assay. To quantify the absolute abundance of each unique TCRbeta CDR3 rearrangement, sequence reads were collapsed and filtered. Productive Simpson clonality was computed per sample as the square root of Simpson's diversity index over productive rearrangements. TCRdb took over this immuneACCESS table, retaining in-frame rearrangements with V and J assigned. Such tables are incomplete; in checked studies, under half of the missing clones stem from an unresolved V gene, and the remainder is unexplained. That table supplies the V and J calls and clone size; D and trimming were determined from the DNA. The sample includes some 430,000 clones, with less than 95% observed a single time. The ten most abundant clones make up 0.6% of the sample.

The sample taken for sequencing was PBMCs or T cells enriched from blood (not recorded which). The source is a man between 18 and 29 years old who had recovered from COVID-19.

The DNA is as follows: TGTGCCAGCAGCTTACCACACTACGAGCAGTACTTC. It codes for CASSLPHYEQYF. The rearranged segments are TRBV11-2 and TRBJ2-7; the D gene is not confidently resolved. The germline V gene encodes CDR1 SGHAT and CDR2 FQNNGV. Including the terminal cysteine and phenylalanine, the CDR3 comprises 12 residues. Only CDR3 DNA is held: 36 bases, read in frame from base 1. V loses 2 bases of germline sequence and J loses 3 bases, and the interval between the two ends is 5 bases.